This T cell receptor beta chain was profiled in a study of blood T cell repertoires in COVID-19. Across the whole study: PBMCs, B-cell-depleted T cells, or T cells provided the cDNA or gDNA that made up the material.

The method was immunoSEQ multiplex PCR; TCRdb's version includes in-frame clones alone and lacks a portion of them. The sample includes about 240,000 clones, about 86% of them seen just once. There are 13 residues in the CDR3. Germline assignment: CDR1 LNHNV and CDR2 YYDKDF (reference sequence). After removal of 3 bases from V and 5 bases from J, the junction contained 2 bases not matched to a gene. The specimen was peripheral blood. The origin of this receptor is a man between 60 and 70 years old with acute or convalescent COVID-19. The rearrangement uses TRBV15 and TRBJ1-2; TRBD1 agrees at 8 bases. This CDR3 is CATSSGQGYGYTF. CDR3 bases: TGTGCCACCAGCAGCGGACAGGGTTATGGCTACACCTTC.